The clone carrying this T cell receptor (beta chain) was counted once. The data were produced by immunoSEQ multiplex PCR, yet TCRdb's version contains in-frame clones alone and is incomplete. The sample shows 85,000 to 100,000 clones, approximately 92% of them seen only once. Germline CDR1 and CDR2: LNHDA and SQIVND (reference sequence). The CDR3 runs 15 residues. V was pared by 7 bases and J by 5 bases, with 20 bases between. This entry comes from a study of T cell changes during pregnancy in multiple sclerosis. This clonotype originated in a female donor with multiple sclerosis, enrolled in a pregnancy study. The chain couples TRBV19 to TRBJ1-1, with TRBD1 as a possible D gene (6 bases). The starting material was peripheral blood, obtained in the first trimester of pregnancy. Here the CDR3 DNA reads TGTGCCAGTAAGGATTACAGGGCTCGACGTACTGAAGCTTTCTTT. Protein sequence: CASKDYRARRTEAFF.